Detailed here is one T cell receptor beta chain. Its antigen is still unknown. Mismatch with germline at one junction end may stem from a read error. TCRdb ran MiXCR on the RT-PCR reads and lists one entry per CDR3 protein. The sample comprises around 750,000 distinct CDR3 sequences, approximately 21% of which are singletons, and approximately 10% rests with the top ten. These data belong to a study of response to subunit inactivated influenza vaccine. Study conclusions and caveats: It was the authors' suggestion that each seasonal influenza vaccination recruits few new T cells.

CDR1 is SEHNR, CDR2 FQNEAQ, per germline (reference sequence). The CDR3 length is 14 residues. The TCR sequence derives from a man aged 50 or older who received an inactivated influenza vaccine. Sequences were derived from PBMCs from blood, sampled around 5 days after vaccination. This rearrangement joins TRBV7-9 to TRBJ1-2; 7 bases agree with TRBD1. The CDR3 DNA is TGTGCCAGCATCTTACAATCAGGGGGGGATGGTTACACCTTC. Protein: CASILQSGGDGYTF.